This is a list of T cell receptor beta chains from one sample in a study of blood T cell repertoires in COVID-19. The protocol was immunoSEQ multiplex PCR, while the TCRdb copy is restricted to in-frame clones and leaves out a portion. Of about 200,000 clones listed, approximately 80% are singletons. Sequencing was done on a sample of PBMCs or T cells enriched from blood (not recorded which). These receptors all stem from a woman aged 40 to 50 with acute COVID-19. Each CDR3 is given with its conserved first and last residue. A D gene is named only where the DNA matches it firmly. Clone size is stated in some rows and not others, as once, few, many or a class when expanded.

j_gene	abundance	d_gene	v_gene	CDR3aa	CDR3nt
TRBJ1-2	NA	NA	TRBV5-4	CASSLGQGNYGYTF	TGTGCCAGCAGCTTGGGTCAGGGGAACTATGGCTACACCTTC
TRBJ2-3	NA	NA	TRBV28	CASDSLLDRRDTQYF	TGTGCCAGCGACAGTTTATTGGATAGACGGGATACGCAGTATTTT
TRBJ2-7	NA	TRBD2	TRBV24-1	CATSSSGRNSYEQYF	TGTGCCACCAGTTCTAGCGGGAGGAACTCCTACGAGCAGTACTTC
TRBJ1-1	NA	NA	TRBV6-5	CASSAGRGNTEAFF	TGTGCCAGCAGCGCAGGGAGGGGAAACACTGAAGCTTTCTTT
TRBJ1-2	NA	TRBD1	TRBV7-2	CASSLVGQSYGYTF	TGTGCCAGCAGCTTGGTGGGACAGAGCTATGGCTACACCTTC
TRBJ1-2	NA	TRBD1	TRBV3-1/TRBV3-2	CASSQNARGTGEGYTF	TGTGCCAGCAGCCAAAATGCCCGAGGGACAGGGGAAGGCTACACCTTC
TRBJ1-3	few	NA	TRBV5-1	CASSSRHTGPASGNTIYF	TGCGCCAGCAGTTCCCGCCATACAGGGCCTGCCTCTGGAAACACCATATATTTT
TRBJ1-3	NA	NA	TRBV11-2	CASSLKASRDTIYF	TGTGCCAGCAGCTTAAAAGCATCGCGGGACACCATATATTTT
TRBJ1-5	once	NA	TRBV6-1	CASSEDLGGRGNQPQHF	TGTGCCAGCAGTGAAGACCTTGGCGGCAGGGGTAATCAGCCCCAGCATTTT
TRBJ1-1	NA	NA	TRBV27	CASRVTAPNTEAFF	TGTGCCAGCAGAGTAACAGCACCGAACACTGAAGCTTTCTTT
TRBJ2-7	once	NA	TRBV19	CASNERADSYEQYF	TGTGCCAGTAATGAGAGGGCAGACTCCTACGAGCAGTACTTC
TRBJ1-1	NA	TRBD1	TRBV6-5	CASRRDRGLSEAFF	TGTGCCAGCAGGAGGGACAGGGGGCTCTCTGAAGCTTTCTTT
TRBJ2-1	NA	TRBD2	TRBV7-3	CASSLGTSGPRNEQFF	TGTGCCAGCAGCTTGGGGACTAGCGGTCCGCGGAATGAGCAGTTCTTC
TRBJ1-1	NA	NA	TRBV18	CASSPASTADTEAFF	TGTGCCAGCTCACCAGCCTCTACGGCGGACACTGAAGCTTTCTTT
TRBJ1-5	few	NA	TRBV5-1	CASSLDGGINQPQHF	TGCGCCAGCAGCTTGGATGGAGGCATAAATCAGCCCCAGCATTTT
TRBJ2-7	NA	TRBD2	TRBV4-2	CASSQDLGLAGTSYEQYF	TGTGCCAGCAGCCAAGATCTTGGGCTAGCGGGGACCTCCTACGAGCAGTACTTC
TRBJ2-1	NA	TRBD2	TRBV6-5	CASSSGGTTTYNEQFF	TGTGCCAGCAGTTCCGGCGGGACTACCACCTACAATGAGCAGTTCTTC
TRBJ1-5	NA	TRBD1	TRBV5-1	CASSKDRGNQPQHF	TGCGCCAGCAGCAAAGACAGGGGCAATCAGCCCCAGCATTTT
TRBJ1-3	few	NA	TRBV20-1	CSASGGPLSGNTIYF	TGCAGTGCTAGTGGAGGCCCTCTCTCTGGAAACACCATATATTTT
TRBJ1-3	NA	NA	TRBV6-5	CASSYSEGNTIYF	TGTGCCAGCAGTTACTCCGAGGGAAACACCATATATTTT